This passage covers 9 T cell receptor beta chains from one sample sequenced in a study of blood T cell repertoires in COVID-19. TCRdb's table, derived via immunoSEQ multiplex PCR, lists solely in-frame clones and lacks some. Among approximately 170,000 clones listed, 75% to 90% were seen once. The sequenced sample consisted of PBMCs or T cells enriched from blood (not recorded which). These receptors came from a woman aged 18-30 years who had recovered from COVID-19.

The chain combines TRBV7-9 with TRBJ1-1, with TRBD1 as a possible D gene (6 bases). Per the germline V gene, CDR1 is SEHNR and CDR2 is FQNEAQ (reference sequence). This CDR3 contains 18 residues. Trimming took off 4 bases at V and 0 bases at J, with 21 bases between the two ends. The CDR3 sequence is CASSSPLGGGMLNTEAFF. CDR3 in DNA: TGTGCCAGCAGCTCACCCCTGGGAGGGGGTATGTTGAACACTGAAGCTTTCTTT.

This CDR3 reads CATRGRELTGELFF. CDR3 DNA sequence: TGTGCCACCAGGGGACGGGAGTTAACCGGGGAGCTGTTTTTT. The V call is TRBV24-1, the J call TRBJ2-2; tentative D call: TRBD2 (6 bases). Germline V lookup: CDR1 KGHDR, CDR2 SFDVKD. V was pared by 7 bases and J by 5 bases, with 13 bases between. CDR3 length: 14 amino acids.

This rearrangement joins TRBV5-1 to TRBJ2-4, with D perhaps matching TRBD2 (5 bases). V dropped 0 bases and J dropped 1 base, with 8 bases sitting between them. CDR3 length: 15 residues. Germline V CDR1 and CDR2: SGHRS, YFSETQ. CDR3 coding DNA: TGCGCCAGCAGCTTGGGTGGCGGGGCCAAAAACATTCAGTACTTC. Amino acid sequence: CASSLGGGAKNIQYF.

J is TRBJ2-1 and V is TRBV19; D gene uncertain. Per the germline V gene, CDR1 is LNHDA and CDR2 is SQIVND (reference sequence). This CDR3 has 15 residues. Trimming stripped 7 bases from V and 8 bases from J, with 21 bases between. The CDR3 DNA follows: TGTGCCAGTAAGATGGGCAGGAATCGGTTGGATGAGCAGTTCTTC. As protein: CASKMGRNRLDEQFF.

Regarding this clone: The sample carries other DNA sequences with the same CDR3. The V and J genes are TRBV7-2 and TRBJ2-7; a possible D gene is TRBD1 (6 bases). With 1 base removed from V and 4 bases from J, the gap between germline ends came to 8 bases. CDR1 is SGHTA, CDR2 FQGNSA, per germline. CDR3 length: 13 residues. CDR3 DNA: TGTGCCAGCAGCTTAGGCAGGGGATACGAGCAGTACTTC. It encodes CASSLGRGYEQYF.

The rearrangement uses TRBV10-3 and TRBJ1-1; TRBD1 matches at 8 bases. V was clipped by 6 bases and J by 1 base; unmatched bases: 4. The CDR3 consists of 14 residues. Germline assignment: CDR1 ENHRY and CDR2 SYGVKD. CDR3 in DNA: TGTGCCATCAGAGCCGGGACAGGGAACACTGAAGCTTTCTTT. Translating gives CAIRAGTGNTEAFF.

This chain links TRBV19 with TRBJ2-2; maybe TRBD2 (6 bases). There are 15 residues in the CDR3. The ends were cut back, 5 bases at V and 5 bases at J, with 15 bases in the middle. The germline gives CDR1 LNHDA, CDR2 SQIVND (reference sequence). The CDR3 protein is CASSQKRAGTGELFF. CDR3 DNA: TGTGCCAGTAGTCAGAAGAGGGCGGGAACCGGGGAGCTGTTTTTT. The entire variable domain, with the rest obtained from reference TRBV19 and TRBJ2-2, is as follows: DGGITQSPKYLFRKEGQNVTLSCEQNLNHDAMYWYRQDPGQGLRLIYYSQIVNDFQKGDIAEGYSVSREKKESFPLTVTSAQKNPTAFYLCASSQKRAGTGELFFGEGSRLTVL.

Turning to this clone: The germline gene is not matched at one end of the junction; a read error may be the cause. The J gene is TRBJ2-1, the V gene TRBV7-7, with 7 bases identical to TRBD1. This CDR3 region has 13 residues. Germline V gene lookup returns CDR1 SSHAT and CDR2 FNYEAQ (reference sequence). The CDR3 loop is CASSSGQYNEQFF. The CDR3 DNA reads TGTGCTAGCAGCTCGGGACAGTACAATGAGCAGTTCTTC.

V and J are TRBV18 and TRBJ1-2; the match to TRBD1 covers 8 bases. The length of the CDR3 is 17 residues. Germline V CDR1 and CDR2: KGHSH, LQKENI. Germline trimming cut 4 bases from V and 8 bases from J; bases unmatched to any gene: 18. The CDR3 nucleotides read TGTGCCAGCTCACTACCCGACTGGACAGGGCCCGGGGAAGGCTACACCTTC. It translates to CASSLPDWTGPGEGYTF.